One sample yielded the 8 T cell receptor beta chains listed below, sequenced in a study of blood T cells in healthy people across ages. Primed by a sample-barcoded 5' primer and a J-beta primer mix, a second PCR proceeded for 7 to 11 cycles. TCRdb re-analysed the 5' RACE reads in MiXCR, keeping a single row per CDR3 protein. Seen here are 710,000 or so distinct CDR3 sequences, approximately 22% observed once, and the top ten hold around 21%. The sequenced sample was blood. Source of these receptors: a man aged 70-80 years in good health.

V and J are TRBV18 and TRBJ2-3, with D possibly being TRBD1 (6 bases). The ends were cut back, 5 bases at V and 5 bases at J, with 26 bases in the middle. This CDR3 has 18 residues. The V gene's germline CDR1 is KGHSH and CDR2 LQKENI. This CDR3 is CASSTRQQGPSPGDTQYF. The CDR3 coding sequence is TGTGCCAGCTCAACACGTCAACAGGGACCCTCGCCTGGAGATACGCAGTATTTT.

This clonotype was recorded a few times. The gene calls are TRBV20-1 and TRBJ2-6; D may be TRBD2 (6 bases). From germline, CDR1 is DFQATT and CDR2 SNEGSKA (reference sequence). V was shortened by 3 bases and J by 0 bases, with 18 bases between the two germline ends. The CDR3 contains 18 residues. The CDR3 DNA reads TGCAGTGCTAGGGGTCTCGTGGGACTCCACTCTGGGGCCAACGTCCTGACTTTC. Residues: CSARGLVGLHSGANVLTF.

The table lists this clonotype with a few counts. The genes are TRBV7-2 and TRBJ1-4, with 8 bases identical to TRBD1. CDR1 is SGHTA, CDR2 FQGNSA, per germline. The CDR3 is 14 amino acids. V shed 5 bases, J shed 8 bases, and the junction held 7 bases outside the gene matches. CDR3 sequence (DNA): TGTGCCAGCAGCACCCGACAGGGGAGAGAAAAACTGTTTTTT. Translated, it gives CASSTRQGREKLFF.

This clonotype came up many times. Written as DNA, the CDR3 is TGCGCCAGCAGCTTGGGACCCAATCAGCCCCAGCATTTT. This gives the protein CASSLGPNQPQHF. V gene TRBV5-1 combines with J gene TRBJ1-5; no clear D gene. The V gene's germline CDR1 is SGHRS and CDR2 YFSETQ. CDR3 length equals 13 residues. The germline V and J ends were trimmed by 0 bases and 3 bases, with 4 bases remaining between them.

In its sample, this clonotype was seen a few times. This chain links TRBV12-3 or TRBV12-4 with TRBJ1-1; D is possibly TRBD1 (5 bases). This CDR3 is built from 14 residues. Trimming stripped 3 bases from V and 4 bases from J, with 12 bases between. The CDR3 region has the DNA TGTGCCAGCAGTTTCTCGTCCAGGGTCACTGAAGCTTTCTTT. This codes for CASSFSSRVTEAFF.

There are a few counts of this clonotype. V is TRBV29-1 and J is TRBJ2-1; 10 bases align to TRBD1. There are 14 residues in the CDR3. Germline V gene sequence: CDR1 SQVTM, CDR2 ANQGSEA. Germline trimming cut 4 bases from V and 6 bases from J; bases unmatched to any gene: 6. CDR3 sequence: CSVGGTGVSNEQFF. The CDR3 coding sequence is TGCAGCGTTGGAGGGACAGGGGTCTCCAATGAGCAGTTCTTC.

The CDR3 protein is CASSRSGGTEETQYF. The CDR3, as DNA: TGTGCCAGCAGTCGTAGCGGGGGGACTGAAGAGACCCAGTACTTC. The V gene is TRBV12-3 or TRBV12-4, the J gene TRBJ2-5, with 10 nucleotides matching TRBD2. The J segment lost 3 bases and the V segment lost 5 bases, leaving 6 bases of the junction unmatched. The CDR3 extends over 15 amino acids.

This clonotype was counted between two and nine times. This chain links TRBV12-3 or TRBV12-4 with TRBJ2-5; 9 bases are shared with TRBD2. Losses at the gene ends were 6 bases for V and 2 bases for J; bases not matched to a gene: 7. This CDR3 has 15 residues. The CDR3 spells CASSPRSGRQETQYF. DNA of the CDR3: TGTGCCAGCAGCCCTCGTAGCGGGAGACAAGAGACCCAGTACTTC.